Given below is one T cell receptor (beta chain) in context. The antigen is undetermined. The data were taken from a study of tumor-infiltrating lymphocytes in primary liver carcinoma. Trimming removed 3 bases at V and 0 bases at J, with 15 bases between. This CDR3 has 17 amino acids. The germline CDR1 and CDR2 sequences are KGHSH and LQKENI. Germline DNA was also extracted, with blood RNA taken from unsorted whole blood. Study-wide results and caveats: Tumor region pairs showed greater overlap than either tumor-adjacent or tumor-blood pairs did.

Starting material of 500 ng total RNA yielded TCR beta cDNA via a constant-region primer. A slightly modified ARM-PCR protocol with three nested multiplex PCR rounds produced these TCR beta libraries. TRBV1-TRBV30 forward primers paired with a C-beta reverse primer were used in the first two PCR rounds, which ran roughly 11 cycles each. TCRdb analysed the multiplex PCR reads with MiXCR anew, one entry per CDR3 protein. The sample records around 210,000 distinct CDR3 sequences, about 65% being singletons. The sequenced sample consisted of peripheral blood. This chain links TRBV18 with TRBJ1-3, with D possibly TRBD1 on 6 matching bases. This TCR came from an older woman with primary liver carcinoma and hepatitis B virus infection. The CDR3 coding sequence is TGTGCCAGCTCACCGGCAATGACAGGCCGCTCTGGAAACACCATATATTTT. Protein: CASSPAMTGRSGNTIYF.